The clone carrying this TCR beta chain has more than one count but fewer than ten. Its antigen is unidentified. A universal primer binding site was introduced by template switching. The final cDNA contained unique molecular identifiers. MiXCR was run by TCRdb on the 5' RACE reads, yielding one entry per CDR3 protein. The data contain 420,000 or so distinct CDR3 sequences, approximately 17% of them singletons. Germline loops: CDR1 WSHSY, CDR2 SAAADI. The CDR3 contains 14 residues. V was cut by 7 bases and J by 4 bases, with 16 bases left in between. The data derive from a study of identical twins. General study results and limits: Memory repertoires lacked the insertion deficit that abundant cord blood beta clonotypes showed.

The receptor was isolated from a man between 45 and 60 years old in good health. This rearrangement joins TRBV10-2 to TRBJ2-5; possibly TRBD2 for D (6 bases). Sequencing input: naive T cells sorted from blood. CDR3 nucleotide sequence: TGCGCCAGCATGCCGGAGGGTGGAGGAGAGACCCAGTACTTC. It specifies CASMPEGGGETQYF.